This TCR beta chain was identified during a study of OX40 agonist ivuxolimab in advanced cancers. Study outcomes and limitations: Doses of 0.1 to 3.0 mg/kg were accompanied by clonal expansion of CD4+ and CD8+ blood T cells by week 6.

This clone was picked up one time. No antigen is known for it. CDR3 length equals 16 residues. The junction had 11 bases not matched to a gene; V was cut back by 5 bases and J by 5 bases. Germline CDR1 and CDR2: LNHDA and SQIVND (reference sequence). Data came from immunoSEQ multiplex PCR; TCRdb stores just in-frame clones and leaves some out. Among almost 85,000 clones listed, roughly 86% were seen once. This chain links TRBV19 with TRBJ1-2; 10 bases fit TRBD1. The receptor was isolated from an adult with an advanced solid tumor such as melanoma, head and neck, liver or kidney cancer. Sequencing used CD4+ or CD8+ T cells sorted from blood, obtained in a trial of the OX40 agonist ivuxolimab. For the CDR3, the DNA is TGTGCCAGTAGTCCCGAAGGACAGGGGGTTAGGTATGGCTACACCTTC. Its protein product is CASSPEGQGVRYGYTF.